This T cell receptor (beta chain) was captured in a study of blood T cell repertoires in COVID-19. On the study more broadly: From the United States, Italy and Spain came samples of acute and convalescent COVID-19.

Categorization into cohorts depended on clinical history that participants reported. In germline, CDR1 is MGHRA, CDR2 YSYEKL. The V and J ends lost 1 base and 5 bases, in that order; junction bases with no gene match: 7. The CDR3 loop spans 16 amino acids. The sample holds a few counts of this clone. Generated by immunoSEQ multiplex PCR, the TCRdb table keeps only in-frame clones and is missing some. The sample gives roughly 250,000 clones, approximately 90% of which show up once; approximately 2.4% is in the top ten. The clonotype was recovered from a woman aged 40 to 55 with acute COVID-19. What was sequenced was PBMCs or T cells enriched from blood (not recorded which). The chain links TRBV4-1 to TRBJ1-5; 8 bases fit TRBD1. DNA for the CDR3: TGCGCCAGCAGCCAAGGTTTTGGCAGGGGGCATCAGCCCCAGCATTTT. Translating gives CASSQGFGRGHQPQHF.